Given below is one T cell receptor (beta chain) in context. What it binds is not known. Using immunoSEQ multiplex PCR, the repertoire was profiled, and TCRdb retains in-frame clones only, with some absent. The table records 15,000 to 18,000 clones, around two thirds of them present only once. The source of the sample is a study of graft-versus-host responses after intestinal transplantation. Looking at the study overall: The study gave all recipients anti-thymocyte globulin induction, then tacrolimus and steroids for 2 to 3 years. Whole-study findings and limits: Recipient-marrow GvH clones were detected, some having first appeared in ileum or blood. The highest levels of circulating GvH clones went along with early declines in HvG clones after transplant. Where graft-donor T cell macrochimerism was present, patients had high graft-versus-host to host-versus-graft clonal ratios in allografts.

The V gene's germline CDR1 is SGHNT and CDR2 YYREEE (reference sequence). The CDR3 sequence is 17 residues long. V was trimmed by 3 bases and J by 0 bases, leaving 16 bases between them. Lamina propria and intraepithelial lymphocytes were released by processing graft tissue. Here the sequenced sample was ileum tissue, taken 14 days after transplant. This chain connects TRBV5-4 to TRBJ2-1; TRBD2 is a possible D gene (6 bases). The source of this sequence is a human patient who received an intestinal transplant, so some T cells may come from the graft donor. DNA for the CDR3: TGTGCCAGCAGCTCCAATGTCTGGCGGGGCTCCTACAATGAGCAGTTCTTC. Its protein product is CASSSNVWRGSYNEQFF.